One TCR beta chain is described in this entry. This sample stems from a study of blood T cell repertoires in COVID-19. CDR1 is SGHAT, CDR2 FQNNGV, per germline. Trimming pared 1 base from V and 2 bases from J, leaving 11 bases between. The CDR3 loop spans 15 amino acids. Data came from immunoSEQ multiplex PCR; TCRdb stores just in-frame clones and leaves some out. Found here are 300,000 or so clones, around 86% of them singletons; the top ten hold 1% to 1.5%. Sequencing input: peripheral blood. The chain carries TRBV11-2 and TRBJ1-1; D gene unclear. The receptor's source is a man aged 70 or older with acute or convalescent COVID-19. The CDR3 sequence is CASSLAEGANTEAFF. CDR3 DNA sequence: TGTGCCAGCAGCTTAGCGGAGGGCGCCAACACTGAAGCTTTCTTT.